This T cell receptor beta chain originates from a study of blood T cell repertoires in COVID-19. Study at large: Italy, Spain and the United States were the sources of the convalescent and acute COVID-19 samples. PBMCs, B-cell-depleted T cells, or T cells were the source of the cDNA or gDNA that made up the material.

The CDR3 extends over 14 amino acids. V was clipped by 2 bases and J by 6 bases; unmatched bases: 3. Germline V gene lookup returns CDR1 SEHNR and CDR2 FQNEAQ (reference sequence). Original methodology: It was from reference gene primer amplification that nucleated cell counts were estimated. The assay was immunoSEQ multiplex PCR, and TCRdb's table has in-frame clones only and misses some. The V and J calls and clone size were taken over from that table, and D and trimming were inferred from the DNA. The sample includes some 130,000 clones, 87% of them seen just once. The sample holds many counts of this clone.

Sequenced input: peripheral blood. This chain connects TRBV7-9 to TRBJ2-7; 11 positions match TRBD1. This TCR came from a man aged 45 to 65 with active COVID-19. The CDR3 nucleotides are TGTGCCAGCAGCTTAAGGGACAGGGGGTCCGAGCAGTACTTC. Translating it yields CASSLRDRGSEQYF.